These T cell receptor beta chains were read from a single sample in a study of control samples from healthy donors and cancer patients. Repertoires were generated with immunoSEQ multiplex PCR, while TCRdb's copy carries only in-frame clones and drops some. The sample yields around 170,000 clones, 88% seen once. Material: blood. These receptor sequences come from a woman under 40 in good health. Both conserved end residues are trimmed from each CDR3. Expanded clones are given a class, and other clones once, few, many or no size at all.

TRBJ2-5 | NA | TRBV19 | ASKVGETQY
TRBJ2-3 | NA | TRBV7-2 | ASSPSGRADTQY
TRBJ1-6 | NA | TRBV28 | ASNARANSPLH
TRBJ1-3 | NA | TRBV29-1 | SVDRVSGNTIY
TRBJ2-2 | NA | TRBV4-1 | ASSPTGLAGANTGELF
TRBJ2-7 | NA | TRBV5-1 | ASSGETYEQY
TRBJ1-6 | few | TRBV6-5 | ASSDNYDRPLH
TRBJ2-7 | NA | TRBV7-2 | ASSLRTSGRSYEQY
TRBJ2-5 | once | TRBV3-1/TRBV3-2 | ASSRGGGRNQY
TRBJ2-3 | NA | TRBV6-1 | ASSDLERGAVDTQY
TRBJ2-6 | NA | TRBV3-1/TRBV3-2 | ASSPGTGSSGANVLT
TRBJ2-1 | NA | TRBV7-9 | ASRAGGDEQF
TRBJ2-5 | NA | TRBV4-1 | ASSQVRLAGSETQY
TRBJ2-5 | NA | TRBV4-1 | ASSRAWDQETQY
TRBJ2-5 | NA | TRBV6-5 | ASSYSNGFGETQY
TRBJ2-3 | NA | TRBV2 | AGRAETDTQY